This T cell receptor beta chain stems from a study of cytomegalovirus exposure and HLA in healthy donors. Study in general: An earlier analysis identified some 110 million unique TCR beta sequences in about 200 million T cells. Overall study results and limits: Relative to the 666-donor mean, N-insertions were reportedly fewer in an Asian-associated ancestry cluster in a later analysis. TCR beta sequences reportedly predicted most subjects' HLA-A and HLA-B alleles accurately.

The PCR contained 60 Vbeta and 13 Jbeta primers. Here immunoSEQ multiplex PCR was the method, and the copy in TCRdb shows in-frame clones only, minus some. This sample yields about 150,000 clones, of which around three quarters are seen a single time; under 5.5% belongs to the top ten. V lost 4 bases to trimming and J lost 7 bases, with 14 bases between them. Germline CDR1 is SGDLS and CDR2 is YYNGEE. There are 14 residues in the CDR3. On this clone itself: What it binds is unknown.

This chain connects TRBV9 to TRBJ2-2, with D possibly matching TRBD2 (6 bases). Sequencing used PBMCs. The sequence was collected from a young man in good health. The CDR3 DNA reads as TGTGCCAGCAGCACTAGCTCTGGTAACGGGGAGCTGTTTTTT. Encoded protein: CASSTSSGNGELFF.